Following are 5 T cell receptor beta chains from one sample sequenced in a study of shared clonotypes between healthy human individuals. The table came from immunoSEQ multiplex PCR; TCRdb's copy has only in-frame clones and leaves some out. The profile shows a few hundred thousand clones, 70% to 80% of them singletons. Sequencing was performed on PBMCs. The receptors here all came from a woman aged 40-49 years in good health. Some clones in this sample may be carry-over from other donors' samples.

The chain uses TRBV5-6 and TRBJ2-1; D is unresolved. This CDR3 has 12 amino acids. Deletions cut 1 base from V and 8 bases from J, with 7 bases between. In germline, CDR1 is SGHDT, CDR2 YYEEEE. The CDR3 loop reads CASSLTFDEQFF. The CDR3 coding sequence is TGTGCCAGCAGCTTGACGTTCGATGAGCAGTTCTTC. Drawing the rest from reference TRBV5-6 and TRBJ2-1, the complete variable domain is DAGVTQSPTHLIKTRGQQVTLRCSPKSGHDTVSWYQQALGQGPQFIFQYYEEEERQRGNFPDRFSGHQFPNYSSELNVNALLLGDSALYLCASSLTFDEQFFGPGTRLTVL.

Points on this clone: A much larger clone is a single base away; this may be a read error. The chain is built from TRBV7-9 and TRBJ2-7; the match to TRBD1 covers 7 bases. Looked up from germline, CDR1 is SEHNR and CDR2 is FQNEAQ (reference sequence). This CDR3 contains 12 residues. CDR3 residues: CASRETGSEQHF. CDR3 nucleotides: TGTGCCAGCCGCGAGACAGGGAGCGAGCAGCACTTC.

The gene calls are TRBV30 and TRBJ2-6, with unresolved D. V was cut by 5 bases and J by 3 bases, with 11 bases left in between. Germline V CDR1 and CDR2: GTSNPN, SVGIG (reference sequence). The CDR3 consists of 14 residues. CDR3 DNA: TGTGCCTGGTCAACAGCGTTTGGGGCCAACGTCCTGACTTTC. Encoded protein: CAWSTAFGANVLTF.

This clone showed up just a few times. The chain has TRBV18 and TRBJ1-1, with D possibly being TRBD1 (5 bases). Germline V gene lookup returns CDR1 KGHSH and CDR2 LQKENI. The CDR3 contains 14 residues. V was cut by 2 bases and J by 2 bases, with 9 bases left in between. The DNA of the CDR3 is TGTGCCAGCTCACCAGGGGCGGACAACACTGAAGCTTTCTTT. Protein: CASSPGADNTEAFF.

The rearrangement joins TRBV11-1 to TRBJ2-4, with 10 bases aligning to TRBD1. This CDR3 comprises 15 residues. V shed 2 bases and J 9 bases; nucleotides not matched to a gene: 7. The V gene's germline CDR1 is SGHAT and CDR2 FQDESV (reference sequence). The CDR3 region has the DNA TGTGCCAGCAGCTTACCCTGGGACAGGGGACCCATTCAGTACTTC. Its protein is CASSLPWDRGPIQYF.